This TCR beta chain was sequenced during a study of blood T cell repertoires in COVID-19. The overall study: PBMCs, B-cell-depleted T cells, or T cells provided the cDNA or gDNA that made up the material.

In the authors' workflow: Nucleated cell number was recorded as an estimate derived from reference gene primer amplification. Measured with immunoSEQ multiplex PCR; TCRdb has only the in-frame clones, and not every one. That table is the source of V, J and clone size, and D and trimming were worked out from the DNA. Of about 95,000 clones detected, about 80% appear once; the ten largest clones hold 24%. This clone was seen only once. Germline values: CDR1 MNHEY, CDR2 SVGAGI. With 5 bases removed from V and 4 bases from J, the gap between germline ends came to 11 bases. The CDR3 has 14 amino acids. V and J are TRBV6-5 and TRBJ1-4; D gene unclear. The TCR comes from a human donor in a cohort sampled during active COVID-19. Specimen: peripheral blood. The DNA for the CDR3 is TGTGCCAGCAGTCGCGGGATATTTAATGAAAAACTGTTTTTT. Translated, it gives CASSRGIFNEKLFF.